This note documents a single T cell receptor (beta chain) sequence. The data were taken from a study of technical replicates of blood from a handful of donors. Clones were sequenced by immunoSEQ multiplex PCR, and TCRdb holds only the in-frame ones, with some missing. The sample shows fewer than 100,000 clones, 95% to 98% of them seen only once. The V gene's germline CDR1 is MNHEY and CDR2 SMNVEV (reference sequence). Trimming took 6 bases from V and 4 from J; bases not matched to a gene: 5. The CDR3 contains 13 residues. The sample comprised T cells isolated from PBMCs. The chain employs TRBV27 and TRBJ1-2, with 7 bases that match TRBD1. The receptor was derived from a human donor in good health. CDR3 nucleotides: TGTGCCAGCAGACTCCGGGACAGCTATGGCTACACCTTC. Translated: CASRLRDSYGYTF.